The text below deals with one TCR beta chain. CDR1 is SEHNR, CDR2 FQNEAQ, per germline (reference sequence). The V gene end was trimmed by 6 bases and the J gene end by 6 bases; junction bases not matched to a gene: 2. CDR3 size: 12 residues. Only CD45RO-negative cells positively selected for CCR7 counted as naive CD8 cells, so terminally differentiated effector memory CD45RA+ cells were excluded. Donors, without exception, were Caucasian adults residing in Nashville, Tennessee. Using immunoSEQ multiplex PCR, the repertoire was profiled, and TCRdb retains in-frame clones only, with some absent. The repertoire holds approximately 840,000 clones, about 96% seen once, with around 0.25% in the top ten. The record originates from a study of shared clonotypes between healthy human individuals. Looking at the study overall: A donor's plate count was three for CD4 naive and three for CD4 memory; CD8 naive had two and CD8 memory one.

Sequenced sample: naive CD8+ T cells sorted from blood. This chain uses TRBV7-9 with TRBJ2-7; 10 bases line up with TRBD2. The origin of this receptor is a man aged 25-45 years in good health. CDR3 bases: TGTGCCAGCAGTGGACTAGCGGTCGAGCAGTACTTC. Translation: CASSGLAVEQYF.